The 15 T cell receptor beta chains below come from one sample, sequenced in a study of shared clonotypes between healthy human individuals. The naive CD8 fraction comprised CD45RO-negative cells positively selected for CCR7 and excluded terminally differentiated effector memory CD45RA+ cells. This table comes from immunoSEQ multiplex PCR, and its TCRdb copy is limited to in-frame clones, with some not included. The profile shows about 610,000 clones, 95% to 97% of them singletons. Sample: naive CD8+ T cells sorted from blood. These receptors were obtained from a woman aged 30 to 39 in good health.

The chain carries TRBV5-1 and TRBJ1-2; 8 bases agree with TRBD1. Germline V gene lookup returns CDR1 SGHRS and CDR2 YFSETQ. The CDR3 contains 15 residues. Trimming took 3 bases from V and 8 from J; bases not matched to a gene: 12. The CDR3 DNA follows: TGCGCCAGCAGCTCCGGGACAGGCGTCCCCGGCGGCTACACCTTC. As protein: CASSSGTGVPGGYTF.

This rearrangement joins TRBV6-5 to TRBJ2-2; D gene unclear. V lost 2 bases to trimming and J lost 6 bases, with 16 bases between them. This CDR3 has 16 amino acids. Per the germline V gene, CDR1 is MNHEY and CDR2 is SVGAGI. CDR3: CASSYLRVDGPGELFF. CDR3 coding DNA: TGTGCCAGCAGTTACCTAAGGGTAGACGGGCCCGGGGAGCTGTTTTTT.

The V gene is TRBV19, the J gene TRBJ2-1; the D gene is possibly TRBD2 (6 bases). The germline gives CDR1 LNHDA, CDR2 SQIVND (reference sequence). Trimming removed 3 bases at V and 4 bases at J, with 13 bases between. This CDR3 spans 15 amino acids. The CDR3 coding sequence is TGTGCCAGTAGTATGATGTCTAGCGCGTACAATGAGCAGTTCTTC. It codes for CASSMMSSAYNEQFF.

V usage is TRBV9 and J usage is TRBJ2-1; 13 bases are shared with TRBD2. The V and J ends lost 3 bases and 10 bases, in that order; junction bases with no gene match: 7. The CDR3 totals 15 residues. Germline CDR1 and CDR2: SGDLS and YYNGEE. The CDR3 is CASSGGLAGAGEQFF. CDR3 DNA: TGTGCCAGCAGCGGCGGACTAGCGGGAGCCGGGGAGCAGTTCTTC.

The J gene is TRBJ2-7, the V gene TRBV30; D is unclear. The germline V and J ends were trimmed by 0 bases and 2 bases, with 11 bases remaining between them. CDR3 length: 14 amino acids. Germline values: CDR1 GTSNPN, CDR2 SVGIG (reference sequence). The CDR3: CAWSVSYPAYEQYF. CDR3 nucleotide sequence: TGTGCCTGGAGTGTATCCTATCCCGCCTACGAGCAGTACTTC.

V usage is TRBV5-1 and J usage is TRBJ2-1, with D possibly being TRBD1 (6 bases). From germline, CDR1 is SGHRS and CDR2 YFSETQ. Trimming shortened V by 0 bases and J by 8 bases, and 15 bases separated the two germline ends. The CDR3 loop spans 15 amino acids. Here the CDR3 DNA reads TGCGCCAGCAGCTTGGGGGGCAGGGGAAGCGATGAGCAGTTCTTC. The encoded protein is CASSLGGRGSDEQFF. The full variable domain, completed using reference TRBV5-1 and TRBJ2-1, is KAGVTQTPRYLIKTRGQQVTLSCSPISGHRSVSWYQQTPGQGLQFLFEYFSETQRNKGNFPGRFSGRQFSNSRSEMNVSTLELGDSALYLCASSLGGRGSDEQFFGPGTRLTVL.

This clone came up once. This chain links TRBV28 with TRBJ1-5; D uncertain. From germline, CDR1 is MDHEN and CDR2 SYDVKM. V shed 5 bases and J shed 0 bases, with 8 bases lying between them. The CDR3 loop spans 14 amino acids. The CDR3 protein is CASSPTNSNQPQHF. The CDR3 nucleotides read TGTGCCAGCAGTCCGACGAATAGCAATCAGCCCCAGCATTTT.

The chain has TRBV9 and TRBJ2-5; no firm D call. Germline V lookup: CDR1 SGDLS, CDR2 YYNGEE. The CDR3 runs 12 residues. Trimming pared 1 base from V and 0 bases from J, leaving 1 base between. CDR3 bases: TGTGCCAGCAGCGTAAACCAAGAGACCCAGTACTTC. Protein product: CASSVNQETQYF.

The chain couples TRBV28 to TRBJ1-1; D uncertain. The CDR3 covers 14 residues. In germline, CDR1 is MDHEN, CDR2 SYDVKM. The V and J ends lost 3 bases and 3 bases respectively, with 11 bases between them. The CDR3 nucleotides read TGTGCCAGCAGTTTGGAGGCAGGATACACTGAAGCTTTCTTT. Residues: CASSLEAGYTEAFF.

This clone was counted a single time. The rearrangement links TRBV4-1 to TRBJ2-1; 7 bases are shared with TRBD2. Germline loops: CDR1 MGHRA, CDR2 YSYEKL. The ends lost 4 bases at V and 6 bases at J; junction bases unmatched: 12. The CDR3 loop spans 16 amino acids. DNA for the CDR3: TGCGCCAGCAGCCCTCTAGCGGCCGCGTCGGGCAATGAGCAGTTCTTC. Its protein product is CASSPLAAASGNEQFF.

Here the CDR3 reads CASSIKGSDNTGELFF. As DNA, the CDR3 is TGTGCCAGTAGTATAAAGGGGTCAGATAACACCGGGGAGCTGTTTTTT. The V call is TRBV19, the J call TRBJ2-2, with D possibly matching TRBD1 (5 bases). The CDR3 loop spans 16 amino acids. From germline, CDR1 is LNHDA and CDR2 SQIVND (reference sequence). V lost 2 bases and J lost 2, with 12 bases in between.

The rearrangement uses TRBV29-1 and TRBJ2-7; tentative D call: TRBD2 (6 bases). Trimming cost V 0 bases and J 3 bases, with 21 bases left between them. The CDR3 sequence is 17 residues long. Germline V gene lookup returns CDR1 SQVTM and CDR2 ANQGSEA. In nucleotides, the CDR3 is TGCAGCGTTGAAGAGGACTACTCCACTAACGGCCTCTACGAGCAGTACTTC. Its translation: CSVEEDYSTNGLYEQYF.

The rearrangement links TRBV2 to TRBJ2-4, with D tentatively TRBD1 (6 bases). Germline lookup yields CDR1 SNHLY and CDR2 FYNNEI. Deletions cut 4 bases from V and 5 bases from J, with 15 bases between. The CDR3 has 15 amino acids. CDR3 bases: TGTGCCAGCAGTGTCCCACAGGGTCCCCAAAACATTCAGTACTTC. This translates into CASSVPQGPQNIQYF.

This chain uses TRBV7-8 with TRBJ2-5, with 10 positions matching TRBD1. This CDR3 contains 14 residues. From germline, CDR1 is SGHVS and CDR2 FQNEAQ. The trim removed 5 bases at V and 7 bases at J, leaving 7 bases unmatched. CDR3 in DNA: TGTGCCAGCAGCCTTGACAGGGGGCCAGGGACCCAGTACTTC. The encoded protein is CASSLDRGPGTQYF.

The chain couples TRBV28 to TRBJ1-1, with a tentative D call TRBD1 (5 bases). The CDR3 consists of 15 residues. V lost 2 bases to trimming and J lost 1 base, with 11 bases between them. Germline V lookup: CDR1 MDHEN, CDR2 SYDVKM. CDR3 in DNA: TGTGCCAGCAGTTTACCCTTGGGGCGGAACACTGAAGCTTTCTTT. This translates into CASSLPLGRNTEAFF. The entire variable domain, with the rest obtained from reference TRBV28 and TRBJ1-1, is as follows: DVKVTQSSRYLVKRTGEKVFLECVQDMDHENMFWYRQDPGLGLRLIYFSYDVKMKEKGDIPEGYSVSREKKERFSLILESASTNQTSMYLCASSLPLGRNTEAFFGQGTRLTVV.